This TCR beta chain was sequenced for a study of tumor T cells in aggressive B-cell lymphoma. Clones were sequenced by immunoSEQ multiplex PCR, and TCRdb holds only the in-frame ones, with some missing. The data contain 2,000 to 3,000 clones, around 93% of them singletons. Between the trimmed V and J ends, which lost 0 bases and 3 bases, there was a span of 12 bases. Germline CDR1 is SGHRS and CDR2 is YFSETQ. The CDR3 is 16 residues long. The material sequenced was tumor tissue. This TCR came from an adult with diffuse large B cell lymphoma. The chain recombines TRBV5-1 with TRBJ2-2; TRBD2 might be the D (6 bases). The CDR3 here is CASSLGIQRDTGELFF. In nucleotides, the CDR3 is TGCGCCAGCAGCTTGGGCATCCAGCGGGACACCGGGGAGCTGTTTTTT.